The clone carrying this T cell receptor (beta chain) occurred a few times. The target antigen is unknown. Germline V gene data show CDR1 as DFQATT and CDR2 as SNEGSKA (reference sequence). Trimming left V 6 bases short and J 0 bases short, with 15 bases between. The CDR3 length is 14 residues. Preparation of naive CD8 libraries involved roughly 18,000 to 1,100,000 sorted cells and 10%, 30% or 50% RNA. This entry belongs to a study of molecular identifiers for immune sequencing clone quantification. Overall study results and limits: Among effectors, clones above 20 RNA copies held over 97% of molecules; among naive cells, under 1%.

Preparation of the bulk TCR libraries relied on previously described methods and listed TCR primers. TCRdb recomputed calls from the PCR reads with MiXCR, one row per CDR3 protein. This table holds some 680,000 distinct CDR3 sequences, around 25% found once. This chain joins TRBV20-1 and TRBJ2-7; D is unclear. Sequenced input: naive CD8+ T cells from blood, with Jurkat cell RNA spiked in. Subset defined: FACS-sorted CD8+CD4-CCR7+CD45RA+ naive T cells. This receptor was taken from a human donor in good health. Some libraries in this study had Jurkat cell RNA spiked in. The CDR3 spells CSALTPMSSYEQYF. The CDR3 nucleotides read TGCAGTGCCCTAACCCCTATGAGCTCCTACGAGCAGTACTTC.